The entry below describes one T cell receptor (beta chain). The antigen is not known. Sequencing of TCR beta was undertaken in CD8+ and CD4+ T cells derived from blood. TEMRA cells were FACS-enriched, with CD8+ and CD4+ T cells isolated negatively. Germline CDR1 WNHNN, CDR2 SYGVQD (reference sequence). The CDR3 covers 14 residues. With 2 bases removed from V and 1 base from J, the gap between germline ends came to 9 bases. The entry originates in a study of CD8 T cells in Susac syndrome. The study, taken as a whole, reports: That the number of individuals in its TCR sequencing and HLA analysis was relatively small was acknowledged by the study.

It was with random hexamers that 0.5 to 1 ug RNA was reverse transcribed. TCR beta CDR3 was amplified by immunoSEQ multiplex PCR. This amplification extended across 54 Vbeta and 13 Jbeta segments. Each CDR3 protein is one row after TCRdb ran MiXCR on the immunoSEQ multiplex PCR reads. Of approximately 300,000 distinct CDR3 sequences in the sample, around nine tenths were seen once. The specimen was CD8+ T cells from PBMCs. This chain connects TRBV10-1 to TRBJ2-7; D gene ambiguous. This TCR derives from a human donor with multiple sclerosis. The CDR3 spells CASSESSPSYEQYF. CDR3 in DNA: TGCGCCAGCAGTGAGAGTAGCCCATCCTACGAGCAGTACTTC.